Only a few counts were recorded for the clone carrying this TCR beta chain. Its antigen is undetermined. The data belong to a study of regulatory T cells in long-lasting Graves disease. Study-level information: A definition of persistent Graves' disease required over 5 years of antithyroid drugs plus positive TSH receptor antibodies. Study-wide results and limits: There was favoring of TRBV28, TRBJ1-2 and TRBJ2-5 in persistent disease. A limited number of samples was an acknowledged limitation.

From germline, CDR1 is DFQATT and CDR2 SNEGSKA (reference sequence). CDR3 length: 15 residues. Germline trimming cut 1 base from V and 1 base from J; bases unmatched to any gene: 7. Time point reported: persistent/refractory GD, antithyroid drugs over 5 years with positive TRAb. Following extraction of RNA from PBMCs, that RNA was used to make the TCR library. Under American Thyroid Association guidelines, Graves' disease was diagnosed. According to the study, TCR beta libraries were built with iRepertoire HTBI primers and CDR3-region Arm-PCR. TCRdb re-called the multiplex PCR reads with MiXCR, one entry per CDR3 protein. The table shows about 470,000 distinct CDR3 sequences, with 20% to 25% occurring only once.

J is TRBJ2-7 and V is TRBV20-1; 7 bases match TRBD1. The sample consisted of peripheral blood mononuclear cells (PBMCs), taken when the disease was refractory, from a patient treated with antithyroid drugs. The sequence came from a female donor with Graves disease. The DNA of the CDR3 is TGCAGTGCTAGAGCAGCCGGGACAGATTCCTACGAGCAGTACTTC. Translating it yields CSARAAGTDSYEQYF.